This is a list of T cell receptor beta chains from one sample in a study of control samples from healthy donors and cancer patients. Data came from immunoSEQ multiplex PCR; TCRdb stores just in-frame clones and leaves some out. The sample holds some 120,000 clones, 80% to 90% seen once. Input material: PBMCs. These receptors originate from a woman in her forties or fifties with colorectal cancer. Both conserved end residues are part of each CDR3. A D gene is named only where the DNA matches it firmly. Clone size appears in some rows only: once, few, many, or a class for an expanded clone.

clone size: .
D gene: .
J gene: TRBJ2-2
V gene: TRBV5-1
CDR3 protein: CASSLANTGELFF
CDR3 DNA: TGCGCCAGCAGCTTGGCTAACACCGGGGAGCTGTTTTTT

clone size: .
D gene: .
J gene: TRBJ1-1
V gene: TRBV3-1/TRBV3-2
CDR3 protein: CASSLDRPNTEAFF
CDR3 DNA: TGTGCCAGCAGCCTAGACAGACCGAACACTGAAGCTTTCTTT

clone size: .
D gene: .
J gene: TRBJ1-4
V gene: TRBV11-2
CDR3 protein: CASSLGIGGDEKLFF
CDR3 DNA: TGTGCCAGCAGCTTAGGTATAGGGGGAGATGAAAAACTGTTTTTT

clone size: once
D gene: TRBD2
J gene: TRBJ2-7
V gene: TRBV10-1
CDR3 protein: CASSEASGGSYEQYF
CDR3 DNA: TGCGCCAGCAGTGAGGCTAGCGGGGGTTCCTACGAGCAGTACTTC

clone size: once
D gene: TRBD2
J gene: TRBJ2-7
V gene: TRBV30
CDR3 protein: CAWRKVAGGSYEQYF
CDR3 DNA: TGTGCCTGGAGGAAAGTAGCGGGAGGTTCCTACGAGCAGTACTTC

clone size: .
D gene: .
J gene: TRBJ1-6
V gene: TRBV6-1
CDR3 protein: CASSEYALNNSPLHF
CDR3 DNA: TGTGCCAGCAGTGAATATGCCTTAAATAATTCACCCCTCCACTTT

clone size: .
D gene: .
J gene: TRBJ1-5
V gene: TRBV2
CDR3 protein: CASSEGTPGGPQHF
CDR3 DNA: TGTGCCAGCAGTGAAGGGACGCCGGGAGGCCCCCAGCATTTT

clone size: few
D gene: .
J gene: TRBJ1-1
V gene: TRBV10-3
CDR3 protein: CASRRGQGKESSTEAFF
CDR3 DNA: TGTGCCAGTCGCAGGGGTCAGGGAAAGGAGAGTAGCACTGAAGCTTTCTTT

clone size: .
D gene: TRBD1
J gene: TRBJ1-5
V gene: TRBV19
CDR3 protein: CASTPGQGAGQPQHF
CDR3 DNA: TGTGCCAGTACCCCCGGGCAGGGGGCAGGTCAGCCCCAGCATTTT

clone size: .
D gene: TRBD1
J gene: TRBJ2-6
V gene: TRBV25-1
CDR3 protein: CASSETTGVSRANVLTF
CDR3 DNA: TGTGCCAGCAGTGAGACGACAGGGGTCTCTAGGGCCAACGTCCTGACTTTC

clone size: .
D gene: .
J gene: TRBJ2-5
V gene: TRBV7-9
CDR3 protein: CASSFAQAAPETQYF
CDR3 DNA: TGTGCCAGCAGCTTTGCCCAGGCCGCGCCGGAGACCCAGTACTTC

clone size: .
D gene: .
J gene: TRBJ1-1
V gene: TRBV30
CDR3 protein: CAWSHSGNTEAFF
CDR3 DNA: TGTGCCTGGAGTCACAGTGGGAACACTGAAGCTTTCTTT

clone size: .
D gene: .
J gene: TRBJ1-2
V gene: TRBV5-6
CDR3 protein: CASSPLNRAPYGYTF
CDR3 DNA: TGTGCCAGCAGCCCGCTAAACAGGGCCCCTTATGGCTACACCTTC

clone size: .
D gene: TRBD2
J gene: TRBJ2-3
V gene: TRBV13
CDR3 protein: CASSTRLAGGTDTQYF
CDR3 DNA: TGTGCCAGCAGCACACGACTAGCGGGGGGCACAGATACGCAGTATTTT

clone size: .
D gene: TRBD2
J gene: TRBJ2-2
V gene: TRBV5-1
CDR3 protein: CASSLVSGATGELFF
CDR3 DNA: TGCGCCAGCAGCTTGGTCAGCGGGGCCACCGGGGAGCTGTTTTTT

clone size: .
D gene: TRBD1
J gene: TRBJ1-4
V gene: TRBV5-5
CDR3 protein: CASSLRIPGQGVEKLFF
CDR3 DNA: TGTGCCAGCAGCTTGAGGATACCGGGACAGGGTGTGGAAAAACTGTTTTTT

clone size: .
D gene: .
J gene: TRBJ2-7
V gene: TRBV29-1
CDR3 protein: CSVLAATYEQYF
CDR3 DNA: TGCAGCGTTCTAGCAGCCACCTACGAGCAGTACTTC

clone size: once
D gene: TRBD1
J gene: TRBJ2-5
V gene: TRBV9
CDR3 protein: CASSATGVPETQYF
CDR3 DNA: TGTGCCAGCAGCGCAACAGGGGTGCCGGAGACCCAGTACTTC

clone size: .
D gene: .
J gene: TRBJ1-1
V gene: TRBV9
CDR3 protein: CASSDGGSGDTEAFF
CDR3 DNA: TGTGCCAGCAGCGACGGCGGGTCTGGGGACACTGAAGCTTTCTTT

clone size: few
D gene: .
J gene: TRBJ1-3
V gene: TRBV4-2
CDR3 protein: CASSQDGGNTIYF
CDR3 DNA: TGTGCCAGCAGCCAGGATGGTGGAAACACCATATATTTT

clone size: .
D gene: .
J gene: TRBJ2-3
V gene: TRBV7-8
CDR3 protein: CASSLQVISTDTQYF
CDR3 DNA: TGTGCCAGCAGCTTACAAGTCATTAGCACAGATACGCAGTATTTT

clone size: .
D gene: .
J gene: TRBJ2-1
V gene: TRBV10-2
CDR3 protein: CASSRGAGSSYNEQFF
CDR3 DNA: TGCGCCAGCAGCCGCGGGGCGGGCAGCTCCTACAATGAGCAGTTCTTC

clone size: .
D gene: .
J gene: TRBJ1-2
V gene: TRBV29-1
CDR3 protein: CSVVLEHGYTF
CDR3 DNA: TGCAGCGTTGTGTTAGAACATGGCTACACCTTC

clone size: .
D gene: .
J gene: TRBJ2-5
V gene: TRBV2
CDR3 protein: CASTRTDEETQYF
CDR3 DNA: TGTGCCAGCACCAGGACAGACGAAGAGACCCAGTACTTC

clone size: .
D gene: TRBD2
J gene: TRBJ2-1
V gene: TRBV5-1
CDR3 protein: CASTPSGSGGVQFF
CDR3 DNA: TGCGCCAGCACCCCGTCGGGTAGCGGGGGGGTACAGTTCTTC

clone size: .
D gene: .
J gene: TRBJ2-5
V gene: TRBV27
CDR3 protein: CASGPLGARETQYF
CDR3 DNA: TGTGCCAGCGGACCCTTGGGGGCGAGAGAGACCCAGTACTTC

clone size: .
D gene: .
J gene: TRBJ1-1
V gene: TRBV10-1
CDR3 protein: CASSESTPGTHTEAFF
CDR3 DNA: TGCGCCAGCAGTGAGTCGACTCCCGGCACCCACACTGAAGCTTTCTTT

clone size: .
D gene: TRBD2
J gene: TRBJ2-1
V gene: TRBV2
CDR3 protein: CASSDIIGPAGGNEQFF
CDR3 DNA: TGTGCCAGCAGTGACATTATCGGGCCAGCGGGGGGCAATGAGCAGTTCTTC

clone size: once
D gene: TRBD2
J gene: TRBJ2-1
V gene: TRBV3-1/TRBV3-2
CDR3 protein: CASSQAKTSGGNEQFF
CDR3 DNA: TGTGCCAGCAGCCAAGCGAAGACTAGCGGGGGCAATGAGCAGTTCTTC

clone size: .
D gene: .
J gene: TRBJ2-2
V gene: TRBV7-6
CDR3 protein: CASSLVGGDTGELFF
CDR3 DNA: TGTGCCAGCAGCTTAGTAGGAGGGGACACCGGGGAGCTGTTTTTT

clone size: .
D gene: .
J gene: TRBJ1-5
V gene: TRBV7-6
CDR3 protein: CASSLGTAGNQPQHF
CDR3 DNA: TGTGCCAGCAGCTTAGGGACAGCTGGCAATCAGCCCCAGCATTTT

clone size: .
D gene: .
J gene: TRBJ1-2
V gene: TRBV7-3
CDR3 protein: CASSLSGGNYGYTF
CDR3 DNA: TGTGCCAGCAGCTTATCGGGGGGGAACTATGGCTACACCTTC

clone size: .
D gene: .
J gene: TRBJ1-5
V gene: TRBV3-1/TRBV3-2
CDR3 protein: CASSQAPRGVAGDQPQHF
CDR3 DNA: TGTGCCAGCAGCCAAGCCCCCCGGGGGGTAGCTGGCGATCAGCCCCAGCATTTT

clone size: once
D gene: .
J gene: TRBJ1-6
V gene: TRBV18
CDR3 protein: CASSPSGTEYSPLHF
CDR3 DNA: TGTGCCAGCTCACCGTCCGGGACGGAGTATTCACCCCTCCACTTT

clone size: .
D gene: .
J gene: TRBJ2-7
V gene: TRBV2
CDR3 protein: CASSESRGDFSYEQYF
CDR3 DNA: TGTGCCAGCAGTGAATCTAGGGGGGATTTCTCCTACGAGCAGTACTTC

clone size: .
D gene: .
J gene: TRBJ2-1
V gene: TRBV7-2
CDR3 protein: CASSLALANNEQFF
CDR3 DNA: TGTGCCAGCAGCTTAGCTCTAGCTAACAATGAGCAGTTCTTC

clone size: few
D gene: TRBD1
J gene: TRBJ1-5
V gene: TRBV2
CDR3 protein: CASRDRGLSNQPQHF
CDR3 DNA: TGTGCCAGCAGGGACAGGGGACTCAGCAATCAGCCCCAGCATTTT

clone size: .
D gene: TRBD2
J gene: TRBJ2-5
V gene: TRBV5-5
CDR3 protein: CASRWAAGGAVGETQYF
CDR3 DNA: TGTGCCAGCCGCTGGGCCGCGGGGGGGGCGGTCGGAGAGACCCAGTACTTC

clone size: .
D gene: TRBD1
J gene: TRBJ1-6
V gene: TRBV18
CDR3 protein: CASSQNRGDNSPLHF
CDR3 DNA: TGTGCCAGCTCACAAAACAGGGGAGATAATTCACCCCTCCACTTT

clone size: .
D gene: .
J gene: TRBJ1-1
V gene: TRBV9
CDR3 protein: CASTQSRPSNTEAFF
CDR3 DNA: TGTGCCAGCACCCAAAGCAGGCCATCGAACACTGAAGCTTTCTTT

clone size: .
D gene: .
J gene: TRBJ2-1
V gene: TRBV27
CDR3 protein: CASAGSYNEQFF
CDR3 DNA: TGTGCCAGCGCAGGCTCCTACAATGAGCAGTTCTTC

clone size: .
D gene: .
J gene: TRBJ2-5
V gene: TRBV3-1/TRBV3-2
CDR3 protein: CASSQEETQYF
CDR3 DNA: TGTGCCAGCAGCCAAGAAGAGACCCAGTACTTC

clone size: .
D gene: .
J gene: TRBJ2-1
V gene: TRBV5-1
CDR3 protein: CASSLAGATPIYNEQFF
CDR3 DNA: TGCGCCAGCAGCTTGGCAGGGGCAACTCCGATCTACAATGAGCAGTTCTTC

clone size: .
D gene: .
J gene: TRBJ2-3
V gene: TRBV9
CDR3 protein: CASSVESTDTQYF
CDR3 DNA: TGTGCCAGCAGCGTAGAGTCCACAGATACGCAGTATTTT

clone size: .
D gene: TRBD2
J gene: TRBJ2-1
V gene: TRBV6-5
CDR3 protein: CASSYREGTASQFF
CDR3 DNA: TGTGCCAGCAGTTACAGGGAGGGGACGGCTAGTCAGTTCTTC